A selection of T cell receptor beta chains follows, all from one sample in a study of T cell clusters in autoimmune cytopenias. From the multiplex PCR reads, TCRdb lists one entry per CDR3 protein and no DNA. The sample table sets out some 4,000 distinct CDR3 sequences. The same sample was also used in a study of T cell repertoires in aging, cancer and after chemotherapy.

Sample: peripheral blood. The receptors here all came from a human donor in good health. Each CDR3 is given with its conserved first and last residue. The size field is filled for only some rows; it gives once, few, many or a size class.

NA	TRBJ2-2	TRBV7-9	CASSARDLSTGELFF
NA	TRBJ2-1	TRBV29-1	CSVEGGGGLYNEQFF
NA	TRBJ2-1	TRBV7-9	CASSLVGRASSEQFF
NA	TRBJ2-1	TRBV20-1	CSARDAASYNEQFF
NA	TRBJ1-3	TRBV12-3/TRBV12-4	CASSPRTGVGNTIYF
NA	TRBJ1-1	TRBV5-4	CASSELGPEAFF
NA	TRBJ2-2	TRBV6-4	CASSAGQNTGELFF
NA	TRBJ2-7	TRBV20-1	CSAPYYHPSEGYEQYF
NA	TRBJ2-1	TRBV20-1	CSARDPQQASYNEQFF
medium-sized	TRBJ1-1	TRBV6-1	CASSEEVQNTEAFF
NA	TRBJ1-5	TRBV5-1	CASSFLETNSGGGSYSNQPQHF
NA	TRBJ2-6	TRBV18	CASSPYLGQGAGSGANVLTF
medium-sized	TRBJ1-2	TRBV27	CASTYTYRAGLPNYGYTF
medium-sized	TRBJ1-4	TRBV19	CASSILGMGVEKLFF
medium-sized	TRBJ2-1	TRBV15	CATSEQTPTGTGVYNEQFF
NA	TRBJ1-5	TRBV28	CASSLQTSNQPQHF
medium-sized	TRBJ2-5	TRBV20-1	CSARLSETQYF
NA	TRBJ2-1	TRBV7-9	CASSLRETGPKQFF
medium-sized	TRBJ1-3	TRBV12-3/TRBV12-4	CASSPVTGMASGNTIYF